These T cell receptor beta chains were read from a single sample in a study of blood T cell repertoires in COVID-19. Profiling relied on immunoSEQ multiplex PCR, and the TCRdb table lists in-frame clones only, not all of them. The data show about 380,000 clones, about 89% seen once. The sample taken for sequencing was peripheral blood. Receptors originate from a man between 35 and 55 years old with acute or convalescent COVID-19. Each CDR3 is given with its conserved first and last residue. Fields, in order: V gene, D gene, clone size, J gene, CDR3 protein, CDR3 DNA. D genes are given only for firm matches. Rows may omit the clone size; those that give it use once, few, many or a size class.

v_call: TRBV20-1; d_call: -; clone_size: -; j_call: TRBJ1-2; cdr3_aa: CSARVGGGYTF; cdr3_nt: TGCAGTGCTAGAGTCGGGGGTGGCTACACCTTC
v_call: TRBV2; d_call: TRBD1; clone_size: few; j_call: TRBJ1-4; cdr3_aa: CASSQEQGANEKLFF; cdr3_nt: TGTGCCAGCAGTCAAGAACAGGGGGCTAATGAAAAACTGTTTTTT
v_call: TRBV6-2/TRBV6-3; d_call: -; clone_size: -; j_call: TRBJ1-2; cdr3_aa: CASSYGNRETGYGYTF; cdr3_nt: TGTGCCAGCAGTTACGGGAACAGGGAAACCGGGTATGGCTACACCTTC
v_call: TRBV2; d_call: TRBD2; clone_size: -; j_call: TRBJ2-1; cdr3_aa: CASSEASGLAAGNEQFF; cdr3_nt: TGTGCCAGCAGTGAAGCGTCCGGACTAGCGGCCGGTAATGAGCAGTTCTTC
v_call: TRBV12-3/TRBV12-4; d_call: -; clone_size: -; j_call: TRBJ1-6; cdr3_aa: CASSSGGGKPLHF; cdr3_nt: TGTGCCAGCAGTTCCGGGGGGGGAAAACCCCTCCACTTT
v_call: TRBV11-2; d_call: -; clone_size: few; j_call: TRBJ1-5; cdr3_aa: CASSRTDSNQPQHF; cdr3_nt: TGTGCCAGCAGCCGGACAGATAGCAATCAGCCCCAGCATTTT
v_call: TRBV5-1; d_call: -; clone_size: -; j_call: TRBJ1-1; cdr3_aa: CASSLAVKRSTEAFF; cdr3_nt: TGCGCCAGCAGCTTGGCAGTTAAGAGGAGCACTGAAGCTTTCTTT
v_call: TRBV7-2; d_call: TRBD1; clone_size: -; j_call: TRBJ1-1; cdr3_aa: CASSYTGQGPNTEAFF; cdr3_nt: TGTGCCAGCAGTTATACTGGACAGGGGCCGAACACTGAAGCTTTCTTT
v_call: TRBV7-2; d_call: -; clone_size: -; j_call: TRBJ2-2; cdr3_aa: CASSLVLGGTGELFF; cdr3_nt: TGTGCCAGCAGCTTAGTCCTCGGTGGTACCGGGGAGCTGTTTTTT
v_call: TRBV2; d_call: TRBD1; clone_size: -; j_call: TRBJ2-1; cdr3_aa: CASRQGAKNEQFF; cdr3_nt: TGTGCCAGCAGGCAGGGGGCGAAAAATGAGCAGTTCTTC
v_call: TRBV28; d_call: TRBD2; clone_size: -; j_call: TRBJ2-5; cdr3_aa: CASRGRLAGSGETQYF; cdr3_nt: TGTGCCAGCAGGGGTAGACTAGCGGGGTCGGGAGAGACCCAGTACTTC
v_call: TRBV15; d_call: -; clone_size: -; j_call: TRBJ2-7; cdr3_aa: CATSREASSYEQYF; cdr3_nt: TGTGCCACCAGCAGAGAAGCAAGCTCCTACGAGCAGTACTTC
v_call: TRBV19; d_call: TRBD1; clone_size: -; j_call: TRBJ2-6; cdr3_aa: CASSIARTGTGANVLTF; cdr3_nt: TGTGCCAGTAGTATAGCCCGGACAGGAACTGGGGCCAACGTCCTGACTTTC
v_call: TRBV2; d_call: TRBD2; clone_size: -; j_call: TRBJ2-7; cdr3_aa: CASSGLAGPYEQYF; cdr3_nt: TGTGCCAGCAGTGGACTAGCGGGCCCCTACGAGCAGTACTTC
v_call: TRBV7-9; d_call: -; clone_size: -; j_call: TRBJ2-3; cdr3_aa: CASSLEGLADTQYF; cdr3_nt: TGTGCCAGCAGCTTAGAGGGTCTAGCGGATACGCAGTATTTT
v_call: TRBV7-6; d_call: TRBD2; clone_size: -; j_call: TRBJ2-2; cdr3_aa: CASSFSPTLREGLAGELFF; cdr3_nt: TGTGCCAGCAGCTTTTCCCCCACCTTGCGGGAGGGCCTCGCCGGGGAGCTGTTTTTT
v_call: TRBV19; d_call: TRBD2; clone_size: -; j_call: TRBJ2-7; cdr3_aa: CASTPWGGLAGVGEQYF; cdr3_nt: TGTGCCAGTACCCCATGGGGGGGACTAGCGGGAGTCGGCGAGCAGTACTTC
v_call: TRBV28; d_call: -; clone_size: once; j_call: TRBJ1-5; cdr3_aa: CASRWTGGVNQPQHF; cdr3_nt: TGTGCCAGCAGATGGACTGGAGGAGTCAATCAGCCCCAGCATTTT
v_call: TRBV5-1; d_call: TRBD1; clone_size: once; j_call: TRBJ1-2; cdr3_aa: CASSRDRGQNGYTF; cdr3_nt: TGCGCCAGCAGCCGGGACAGGGGGCAAAATGGCTACACCTTC
v_call: TRBV19; d_call: -; clone_size: -; j_call: TRBJ2-1; cdr3_aa: CASRPSGGHYEQFF; cdr3_nt: TGTGCCAGTAGGCCGTCGGGGGGCCACTATGAGCAGTTCTTC
v_call: TRBV5-1; d_call: TRBD1; clone_size: few; j_call: TRBJ1-4; cdr3_aa: CASSLGQGEKLFF; cdr3_nt: TGCGCCAGCAGCTTGGGACAGGGGGAAAAACTGTTTTTT
v_call: TRBV9; d_call: TRBD1; clone_size: once; j_call: TRBJ1-4; cdr3_aa: CASSATGGTNEKLFF; cdr3_nt: TGTGCCAGCAGCGCGACAGGGGGCACTAATGAAAAACTGTTTTTT
v_call: TRBV7-3; d_call: -; clone_size: once; j_call: TRBJ1-3; cdr3_aa: CASSPQSSGNTIYF; cdr3_nt: TGTGCCAGCAGCCCACAGTCCTCTGGAAACACCATATATTTT
v_call: TRBV10-1; d_call: -; clone_size: -; j_call: TRBJ1-5; cdr3_aa: CASNRQDQPQHF; cdr3_nt: TGCGCCAGCAACCGACAGGATCAGCCCCAGCATTTT
v_call: TRBV5-4; d_call: TRBD1; clone_size: -; j_call: TRBJ1-6; cdr3_aa: CASSQRPGGGSPLHF; cdr3_nt: TGTGCCAGCAGCCAAAGACCAGGGGGAGGCTCACCCCTCCACTTT
v_call: TRBV5-6; d_call: -; clone_size: -; j_call: TRBJ2-1; cdr3_aa: CASRQQGGNNEQFF; cdr3_nt: TGTGCCAGCAGACAACAGGGAGGGAACAATGAGCAGTTCTTC
v_call: TRBV6-2/TRBV6-3; d_call: TRBD1; clone_size: -; j_call: TRBJ2-5; cdr3_aa: CASSRDRGFVETQYF; cdr3_nt: TGTGCCAGCAGTAGGGACAGGGGGTTCGTAGAGACCCAGTACTTC
v_call: TRBV6-5; d_call: -; clone_size: -; j_call: TRBJ1-1; cdr3_aa: CASSNRQVMNTEAFF; cdr3_nt: TGTGCCAGCAGTAACCGACAGGTCATGAACACTGAAGCTTTCTTT
v_call: TRBV28; d_call: -; clone_size: -; j_call: TRBJ2-7; cdr3_aa: CASSLLIVAVTYEQYF; cdr3_nt: TGTGCCAGCAGTTTATTGATAGTAGCGGTGACCTACGAGCAGTACTTC
v_call: TRBV5-4; d_call: TRBD1; clone_size: -; j_call: TRBJ2-1; cdr3_aa: CASSLGQGDEQFF; cdr3_nt: TGTGCCAGCAGCTTGGGACAGGGCGATGAGCAGTTCTTC
v_call: TRBV5-1; d_call: TRBD1; clone_size: -; j_call: TRBJ2-1; cdr3_aa: CASSSTGEYNEQFF; cdr3_nt: TGCGCCAGCAGCTCGACAGGGGAATACAATGAGCAGTTCTTC
v_call: TRBV7-9; d_call: TRBD1; clone_size: once; j_call: TRBJ1-5; cdr3_aa: CASSSGQGNQPQHF; cdr3_nt: TGTGCCAGCAGCTCCGGACAGGGCAATCAGCCCCAGCATTTT
v_call: TRBV27; d_call: -; clone_size: -; j_call: TRBJ2-1; cdr3_aa: CASSSSGRSSYNEQFF; cdr3_nt: TGTGCCAGCAGTTCTAGTGGGAGGAGCTCCTACAATGAGCAGTTCTTC
v_call: TRBV2; d_call: -; clone_size: -; j_call: TRBJ1-2; cdr3_aa: CASSVYEAPLGYTF; cdr3_nt: TGTGCCAGCAGTGTCTACGAGGCTCCATTAGGCTACACCTTC
v_call: TRBV19; d_call: -; clone_size: -; j_call: TRBJ1-1; cdr3_aa: CASSIVGRVGIPNTEAFF; cdr3_nt: TGTGCCAGTAGTATAGTAGGCAGGGTAGGCATCCCGAACACTGAAGCTTTCTTT
v_call: TRBV19; d_call: -; clone_size: -; j_call: TRBJ1-5; cdr3_aa: CASSIVVLTEVYSNQPQHF; cdr3_nt: TGTGCCAGTAGTATAGTGGTTCTGACGGAGGTTTATAGCAATCAGCCCCAGCATTTT
v_call: TRBV19; d_call: TRBD2; clone_size: -; j_call: TRBJ2-1; cdr3_aa: CASSAPLAGSYNEQFF; cdr3_nt: TGTGCCAGTAGTGCCCCACTAGCGGGATCCTACAATGAGCAGTTCTTC
v_call: TRBV5-1; d_call: -; clone_size: -; j_call: TRBJ1-5; cdr3_aa: CASSLGANSNQPQHF; cdr3_nt: TGCGCCAGCAGCTTGGGAGCTAATAGCAATCAGCCCCAGCATTTT
v_call: TRBV30; d_call: -; clone_size: -; j_call: TRBJ1-2; cdr3_aa: CAWRPLLGGYGYTF; cdr3_nt: TGTGCCTGGAGACCACTTTTGGGGGGCTATGGCTACACCTTC
v_call: TRBV19; d_call: TRBD1; clone_size: -; j_call: TRBJ1-2; cdr3_aa: CASSIDGQVGGYTF; cdr3_nt: TGTGCCAGTAGTATAGATGGACAGGTTGGCGGCTACACCTTC
v_call: TRBV7-3; d_call: -; clone_size: -; j_call: TRBJ2-5; cdr3_aa: CASSLGGTQETQYF; cdr3_nt: TGTGCCAGCAGCTTAGGAGGGACCCAAGAGACCCAGTACTTC
v_call: TRBV5-6; d_call: TRBD1; clone_size: -; j_call: TRBJ2-1; cdr3_aa: CASSRPGQGHNEQFF; cdr3_nt: TGTGCCAGCAGCCGGCCGGGACAGGGGCACAATGAGCAGTTCTTC
v_call: TRBV7-2; d_call: -; clone_size: few; j_call: TRBJ2-3; cdr3_aa: CASSSARRTDTQYF; cdr3_nt: TGTGCCAGCAGCTCCGCTAGGAGGACAGATACGCAGTATTTT
v_call: TRBV28; d_call: TRBD2; clone_size: -; j_call: TRBJ2-7; cdr3_aa: CASSFGGVEQYF; cdr3_nt: TGTGCCAGCAGTTTTGGGGGGGTCGAGCAGTACTTC
v_call: TRBV6-5; d_call: -; clone_size: once; j_call: TRBJ2-1; cdr3_aa: CASTEGGGVEQFF; cdr3_nt: TGTGCCAGCACCGAGGGGGGGGGCGTTGAGCAGTTCTTC
v_call: TRBV9; d_call: -; clone_size: -; j_call: TRBJ2-3; cdr3_aa: CASSVRGAGPDTQYF; cdr3_nt: TGTGCCAGCAGCGTACGCGGGGCTGGCCCAGATACGCAGTATTTT
v_call: TRBV5-4; d_call: TRBD1; clone_size: -; j_call: TRBJ2-7; cdr3_aa: CASSHGQGPRNNDYEQYF; cdr3_nt: TGTGCCAGCAGCCATGGACAGGGTCCGAGAAATAACGACTACGAGCAGTACTTC
v_call: TRBV5-4; d_call: TRBD1; clone_size: -; j_call: TRBJ1-2; cdr3_aa: CASSPQDRGRFYGYTF; cdr3_nt: TGTGCCAGCAGCCCCCAGGACAGGGGGCGTTTTTATGGCTACACCTTC
v_call: TRBV5-4; d_call: -; clone_size: -; j_call: TRBJ2-1; cdr3_aa: CASSLGSGPGIGQFF; cdr3_nt: TGTGCCAGCAGCTTGGGTTCAGGGCCGGGCATCGGGCAGTTCTTC
v_call: TRBV5-6; d_call: TRBD1; clone_size: -; j_call: TRBJ1-5; cdr3_aa: CASRPDRGAHQPQHF; cdr3_nt: TGTGCCAGCAGACCAGACAGGGGGGCCCATCAGCCCCAGCATTTT
v_call: TRBV10-3; d_call: -; clone_size: -; j_call: TRBJ1-2; cdr3_aa: CAISPGFSTGIRVGYTF; cdr3_nt: TGTGCCATCAGTCCGGGTTTTAGTACAGGGATTCGAGTTGGCTACACCTTC